Included here is one TCR beta chain sequence, with context. This clone was detected only once. It has no known antigen specificity. The input lacks base qualities; no much larger clone sits a single base away. The source of the sample is a study of T cells and Merkel cell carcinoma outcomes (dated by TCRdb to about 2020). Broadly, across the study: The study looked at whether the tumor T-cell repertoire and T-cell density could predict clinical outcome in patients with Merkel cell carcinoma.

Sequences MDHEN (CDR1) and SYDVKM (CDR2) are obtained from the germline V gene. The CDR3 goes from the cysteine to the phenylalanine over 17 residues. Solely the CDR3 DNA is kept, with 51 bases framed from the first base. V is shortened by 10 bases, J by 1 base, and the region joining them spans 23 bases. Samples came from patients with Merkel cell carcinoma. The paper's findings and limits, for the study overall: T-cell repertoire features combined with T-cell density were reported to predict clinical outcomes in Merkel cell carcinoma patients.

The library was produced with the immunoSEQ multiplex PCR assay. The clones in this table, taken by TCRdb from immuneACCESS, are in-frame only. Not every clone is retained; where verified, under half of the shortfall comes from an unresolved V gene, and the cause of the rest is unknown. For this sample there are roughly 6,400 clones; about four fifths appear just once. The top ten clonotypes cover over 12% of the sample. The TCR was taken from a human donor with Merkel cell carcinoma. Some clones in this sample may be carry-over from other donors' samples. The V and J genes are TRBV28 and TRBJ1-5; confidence is insufficient to name the D gene. Source material: tumor tissue from Merkel cell carcinoma. The CDR3 sequence is CATFPAGERISNQPQHF. The DNA is TGTGCCACCTTCCCGGCAGGAGAGAGGATAAGCAATCAGCCCCAGCATTTT.